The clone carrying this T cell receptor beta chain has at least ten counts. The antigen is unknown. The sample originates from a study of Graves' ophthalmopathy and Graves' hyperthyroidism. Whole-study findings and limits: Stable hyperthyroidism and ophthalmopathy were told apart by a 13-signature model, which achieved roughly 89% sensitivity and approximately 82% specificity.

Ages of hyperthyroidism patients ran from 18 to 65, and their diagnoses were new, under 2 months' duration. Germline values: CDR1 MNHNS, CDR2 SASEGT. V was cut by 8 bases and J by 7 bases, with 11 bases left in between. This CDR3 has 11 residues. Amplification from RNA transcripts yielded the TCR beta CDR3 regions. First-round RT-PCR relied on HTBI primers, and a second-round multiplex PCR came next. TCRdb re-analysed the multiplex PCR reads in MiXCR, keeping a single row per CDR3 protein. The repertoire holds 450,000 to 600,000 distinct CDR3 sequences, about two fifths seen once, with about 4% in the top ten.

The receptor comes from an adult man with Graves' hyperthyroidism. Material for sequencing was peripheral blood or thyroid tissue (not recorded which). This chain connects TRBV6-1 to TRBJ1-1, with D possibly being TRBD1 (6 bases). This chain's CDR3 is CASRGQLEAFF. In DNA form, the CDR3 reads TGTGCCAGCCGAGGACAGCTTGAAGCTTTCTTT.